The entry below describes one T cell receptor beta chain. The data were obtained in a study of cytomegalovirus exposure and HLA in healthy donors. With 60 Vbeta and 13 Jbeta primers, the PCR was carried out. Only in-frame clones appear in the TCRdb table, and some are missing; sequencing was by immunoSEQ multiplex PCR. The sample lists 100,000 or so clones; approximately 72% were seen once. This CDR3 contains 12 residues. The trim removed 4 bases at V and 7 bases at J, leaving 1 base unmatched. Per the germline V gene, CDR1 is SGHAT and CDR2 is FQNNGV. The chain uses TRBV11-2 and TRBJ2-7, with TRBD2 matching over 10 bases. The sequenced sample was PBMCs. The sequence derives from a man aged 25-45 years in good health and CMV-seronegative. The CDR3 sequence is CASSSGLAEQYF. CDR3 nucleotide sequence: TGTGCCAGCAGCTCGGGACTAGCGGAGCAGTACTTC.